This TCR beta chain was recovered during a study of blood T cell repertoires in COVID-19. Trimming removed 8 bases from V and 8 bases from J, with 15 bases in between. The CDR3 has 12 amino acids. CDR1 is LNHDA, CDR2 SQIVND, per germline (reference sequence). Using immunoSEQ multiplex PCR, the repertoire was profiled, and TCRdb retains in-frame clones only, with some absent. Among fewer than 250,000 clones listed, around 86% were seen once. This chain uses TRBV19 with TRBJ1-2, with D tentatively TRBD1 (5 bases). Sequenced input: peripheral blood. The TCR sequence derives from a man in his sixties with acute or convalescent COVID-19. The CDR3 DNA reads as TGTGCCAGTTATAGGCCAGGGTGGGGCTACACCTTC. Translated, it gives CASYRPGWGYTF. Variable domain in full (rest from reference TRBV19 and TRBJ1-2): DGGITQSPKYLFRKEGQNVTLSCEQNLNHDAMYWYRQDPGQGLRLIYYSQIVNDFQKGDIAEGYSVSREKKESFPLTVTSAQKNPTAFYLCASYRPGWGYTFGSGTRLTVV.